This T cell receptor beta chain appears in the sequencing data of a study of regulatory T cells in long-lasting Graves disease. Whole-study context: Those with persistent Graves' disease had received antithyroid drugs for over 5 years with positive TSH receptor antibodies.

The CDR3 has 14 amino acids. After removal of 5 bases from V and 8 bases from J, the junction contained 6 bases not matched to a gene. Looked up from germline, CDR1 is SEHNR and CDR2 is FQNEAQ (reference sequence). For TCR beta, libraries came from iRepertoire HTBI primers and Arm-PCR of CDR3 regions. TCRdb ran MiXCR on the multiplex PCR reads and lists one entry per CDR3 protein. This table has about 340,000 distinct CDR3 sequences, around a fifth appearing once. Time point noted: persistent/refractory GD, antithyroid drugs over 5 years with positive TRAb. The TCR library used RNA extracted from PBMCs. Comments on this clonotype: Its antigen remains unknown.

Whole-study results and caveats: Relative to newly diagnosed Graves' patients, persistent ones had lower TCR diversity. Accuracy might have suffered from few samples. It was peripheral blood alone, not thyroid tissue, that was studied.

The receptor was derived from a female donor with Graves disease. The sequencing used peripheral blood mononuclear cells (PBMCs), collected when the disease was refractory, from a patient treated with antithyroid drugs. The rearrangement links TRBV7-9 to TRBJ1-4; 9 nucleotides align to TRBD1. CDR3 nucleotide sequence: TGTGCCAGCAGCCGGGACAGGGCTCCCGAAAAACTGTTTTTT. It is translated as CASSRDRAPEKLFF. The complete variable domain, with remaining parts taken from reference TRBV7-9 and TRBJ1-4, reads DTGVSQNPRHKITKRGQNVTFRCDPISEHNRLYWYRQTLGQGPEFLTYFQNEAQLEKSRLLSDRFSAERPKGSFSTLEIQRTEQGDSAMYLCASSRDRAPEKLFFGSGTQLSVL.